Listed below are T cell receptor beta chains from one sample, sequenced in a study of human T cells and chemical hapten exposure. TCRdb called the RACE reads again in MiXCR, with one record for every CDR3 protein. The table has 300,000 to 450,000 distinct CDR3 sequences, 4.5% to 5.5% seen once. The material was whole blood, obtained in connection with sensitization to the hapten diphenylcyclopropenone (DPC). Receptors were obtained from a woman aged 45-65 years with alopecia areata. Some clones in this sample may be carry-over from other donors' samples. CDR3s include the opening cysteine and the closing phenylalanine or tryptophan. Each record gives: CDR3 DNA, CDR3 protein, D gene, clone size, V gene, J gene. The D gene is left open where the match is weak. Rows may omit the clone size; those that give it use once, few, many or a size class.

TGTGCCAGCAGCCAAGATGTTGGCAGGGAGGCTGAAGCTTTCTTT	CASSQDVGREAEAFF	.	many	TRBV3-1	TRBJ1-1
TGTGCCAGCAGACTAGGGGGGCATGAGCAGTTCTTC	CASRLGGHEQFF	.	.	TRBV2	TRBJ2-1
TGTGCCAGCAGCCGATGGGCATCCTACGAGCAGTACTTC	CASSRWASYEQYF	.	many	TRBV7-9	TRBJ2-7
TGCAGCGCCTCTGGGCGAGGGTTTGAAGCTTTCTTT	CSASGRGFEAFF	.	few	TRBV29-1	TRBJ1-1
TGCAGTGCTAGAGGGACGGTAAATTCACCCCTCCACTTT	CSARGTVNSPLHF	.	.	TRBV20-1	TRBJ1-6
TGTGCCTGGAGTGAGGACCGTGTCGAGCAGTACTTC	CAWSEDRVEQYF	.	.	TRBV30	TRBJ2-7
TGTGCCAGCACCCCCACGTGGAGGGGAGGCTACACCTTC	CASTPTWRGGYTF	.	many	TRBV12-3/TRBV12-4	TRBJ1-2
TGTGCCAGCAAAAAACCCCAGGGGGGTGGGACAGATACGCAGTATTTT	CASKKPQGGGTDTQYF	.	.	TRBV6-6	TRBJ2-3
TGTGCCTGGAGGGCTGACGGTTTCACCTACAATGAGCAGTTCTTC	CAWRADGFTYNEQFF	.	.	TRBV30	TRBJ2-1
TGTGCCAGCAGCCAAGTATTAGCGGCCGAGCAGTTCTTC	CASSQVLAAEQFF	.	.	TRBV3-1	TRBJ2-1
TGCGCCAGCAGCTTGGCCCTTATGGGGGGGGTCCAAGAGACCCAGTACTTC	CASSLALMGGVQETQYF	TRBD2	many	TRBV5-1	TRBJ2-5
TGTGCCACCAGCAGAGATCTGGGAGATACGCAGTATTTT	CATSRDLGDTQYF	.	few	TRBV15	TRBJ2-3
TGTGCCAGCAGTTACTATTCTAGCGGGGATACGCAGTATTTT	CASSYYSSGDTQYF	TRBD2	.	TRBV6-5	TRBJ2-3
TGTGCCAGCAGCCATAGGACAGGGGGCAGTGGGCAGTACTTC	CASSHRTGGSGQYF	TRBD1	.	TRBV12-3/TRBV12-4	TRBJ2-7
TGCAGTGCTAGAGATTTCAGGAGCACCGGGGAGCTGTTTTTT	CSARDFRSTGELFF	.	many	TRBV20-1	TRBJ2-2
TGTGCCAGCAAACCCCAGGACATCTCCTACGAGCAGTACTTC	CASKPQDISYEQYF	.	.	TRBV12-3/TRBV12-4	TRBJ2-7
TGTGCCAGCAGACCATCCGGGGGGGCGGTCTATAATTCACCCCTCCACTTT	CASRPSGGAVYNSPLHF	.	.	TRBV7-2	TRBJ1-6
TGTGCCAGCAGCTTACAGACAGGGGGGTCGGATGAGCAGTTCTTC	CASSLQTGGSDEQFF	TRBD1	few	TRBV6-6	TRBJ2-1
TGTGCCAGCAGTTTTAAACGCACCGGGGAGCTGTTTTTT	CASSFKRTGELFF	.	many	TRBV27	TRBJ2-2
TGTGCCAGCAGCTTAGAGCGCGTAGGAGGCAAAAACATTCAGTACTTC	CASSLERVGGKNIQYF	.	many	TRBV7-9	TRBJ2-4
TGTGCCAGCAGCGACAGGGGGTTTAGTAATTCACCCCTCCACTTT	CASSDRGFSNSPLHF	TRBD1	many	TRBV2	TRBJ1-6
TGCAGTGCTAGAGACAGCGGGGTCAGGACAGATACGCAGTATTTT	CSARDSGVRTDTQYF	TRBD2	few	TRBV20-1	TRBJ2-3
TGCAGCGGCGGCGGGGGGACGGGCACTGAAGCTTTCTTT	CSGGGGTGTEAFF	.	.	TRBV29-1	TRBJ1-1
TGCAGCGTTGAAGAACAGGGGAGAGACGAGCAGTACTTC	CSVEEQGRDEQYF	TRBD1	many	TRBV29-1	TRBJ2-7